This record concerns one T cell receptor beta chain sequence. The record originates from a study of blood T cell repertoires in COVID-19. Study at large: From the United States, Italy and Spain came samples of acute and convalescent COVID-19. PBMCs, B-cell-depleted T cells, or T cells provided the cDNA or gDNA that made up the material.

Original analysis: Estimation of nucleated cell counts relied on the amplification of reference gene primers. Assay: immunoSEQ multiplex PCR; the TCRdb copy retains only in-frame clones and omits some. Clonal size and the V and J genes are those of that table, whereas D and trimming came from the DNA. Of a few hundred thousand clones in the sample, roughly 89% were seen once. This CDR3 has 14 residues. From germline, CDR1 is SGHRS and CDR2 YFSETQ. Deletions cut 0 bases from V and 0 bases from J, with 7 bases between. The genes are TRBV5-1 and TRBJ2-7; D is possibly TRBD1 (6 bases). The receptor comes from a man in his 60s who had recovered from COVID-19. The sequencing sample was made of peripheral blood. CDR3 amino acids: CASSLGDISYEQYF. The CDR3 coding sequence is TGCGCCAGCAGCTTGGGGGACATCTCCTACGAGCAGTACTTC.